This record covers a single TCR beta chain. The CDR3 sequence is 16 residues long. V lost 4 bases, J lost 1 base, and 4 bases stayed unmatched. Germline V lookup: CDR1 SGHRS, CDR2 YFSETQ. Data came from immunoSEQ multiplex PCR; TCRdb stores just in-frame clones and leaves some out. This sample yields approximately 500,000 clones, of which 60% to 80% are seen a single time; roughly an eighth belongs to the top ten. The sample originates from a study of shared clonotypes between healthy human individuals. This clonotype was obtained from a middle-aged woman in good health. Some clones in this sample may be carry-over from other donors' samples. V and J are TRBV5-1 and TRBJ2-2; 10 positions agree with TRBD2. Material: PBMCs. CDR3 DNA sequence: TGCGCCAGCAGCCCATTAGCGGGAGGGAACACCGGGGAGCTGTTTTTT. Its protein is CASSPLAGGNTGELFF.